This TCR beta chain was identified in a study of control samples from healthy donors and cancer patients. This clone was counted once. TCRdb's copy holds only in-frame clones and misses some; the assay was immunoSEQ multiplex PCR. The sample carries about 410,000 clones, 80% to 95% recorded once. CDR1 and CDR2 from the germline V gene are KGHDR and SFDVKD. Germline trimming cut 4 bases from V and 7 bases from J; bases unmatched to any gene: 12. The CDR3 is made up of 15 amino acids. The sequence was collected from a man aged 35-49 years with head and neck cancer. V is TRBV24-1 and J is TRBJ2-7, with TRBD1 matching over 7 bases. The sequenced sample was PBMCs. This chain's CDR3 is CATSETTGAGEEQYF. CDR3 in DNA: TGTGCCACCAGTGAAACCACAGGGGCCGGCGAGGAGCAGTACTTC.